The rows below give T cell receptor beta chains drawn from one sample of a study of blood T cell repertoires in COVID-19. The method was immunoSEQ multiplex PCR; TCRdb's version includes in-frame clones alone and lacks a portion of them. The table shows about 160,000 clones, with around 85% occurring only once. Sequencing was performed on PBMCs or T cells enriched from blood (not recorded which). The receptor set was obtained from a woman between 35 and 50 years old with acute COVID-19. Both conserved end residues are part of each CDR3. D genes are given only for firm matches. Not all rows give a size; the values are once, few, many and, for expanded clones, a class.

clone_size	v_call	d_call	j_call	cdr3_aa	cdr3_nt
-	TRBV30	TRBD1	TRBJ1-1	CAWSNRGGRNTEAFF	TGTGCCTGGAGTAACAGGGGGGGTAGGAACACTGAAGCTTTCTTT
-	TRBV6-5	TRBD2	TRBJ2-1	CASVLAGYSNEQFF	TGTGCCAGCGTCCTAGCGGGTTACTCCAATGAGCAGTTCTTC
once	TRBV10-3	TRBD1	TRBJ1-3	CAISVGTGYSGNTIYF	TGTGCCATCAGTGTCGGGACAGGATACTCTGGAAACACCATATATTTT
-	TRBV5-5	TRBD1	TRBJ1-6	CASSPLGQSYNSPLHF	TGTGCCAGCAGCCCCTTGGGACAGTCCTATAATTCACCCCTCCACTTT
once	TRBV11-3	TRBD2	TRBJ2-3	CASSLRAGVGTDTQYF	TGTGCCAGCAGCTTGAGAGCGGGAGTGGGCACAGATACGCAGTATTTT
once	TRBV19	TRBD1	TRBJ1-4	CASQRGTGGNEKLFF	TGTGCCTCCCAAAGAGGGACAGGGGGAAATGAAAAACTGTTTTTT
-	TRBV5-1	TRBD2	TRBJ2-3	CASSLAGTSGTDTQYF	TGCGCCAGCAGCTTGGCCGGTACTAGCGGCACAGATACGCAGTATTTT
-	TRBV29-1	-	TRBJ2-3	CSVVQWRGTDTQYF	TGCAGCGTTGTTCAGTGGAGGGGCACAGATACGCAGTATTTT
-	TRBV2	TRBD2	TRBJ2-2	CASRLAGGITGELFF	TGTGCCAGCAGGCTAGCGGGAGGGATCACCGGGGAGCTGTTTTTT
once	TRBV7-9	-	TRBJ2-5	CASSLGGQKETQYF	TGTGCCAGCAGCTTAGGGGGGCAGAAAGAGACCCAGTACTTC
-	TRBV19	TRBD1	TRBJ1-5	CASSRTGGRNQPQHF	TGTGCCAGTAGTAGGACAGGGGGCCGAAATCAGCCCCAGCATTTT
-	TRBV5-1	TRBD1	TRBJ1-1	CASSYYRQGGEAFF	TGCGCCAGCAGCTATTACCGACAGGGGGGTGAAGCTTTCTTT
-	TRBV7-2	TRBD1	TRBJ1-2	CASSFAGTANYGYTF	TGTGCCAGCAGCTTTGCCGGGACAGCTAACTATGGCTACACCTTC
-	TRBV7-9	TRBD1	TRBJ1-2	CASSLQGMEGYTF	TGTGCCAGCAGCCTACAGGGGATGGAAGGCTACACCTTC
few	TRBV5-6	-	TRBJ2-3	CASSSLITDTQYF	TGTGCCAGCAGCAGTCTAATCACAGATACGCAGTATTTT
-	TRBV25-1	TRBD1	TRBJ1-3	CASGQGGGNTIYF	TGTGCCAGCGGACAGGGAGGTGGAAACACCATATATTTT
-	TRBV5-1	TRBD2	TRBJ2-7	CASSLDGSGRPNEQYF	TGCGCCAGCAGCTTGGATGGTAGCGGGAGACCTAACGAGCAGTACTTC
-	TRBV2	-	TRBJ1-2	CASSTGQLYGYTF	TGTGCCAGCAGTACTGGACAGCTCTATGGCTACACCTTC
-	TRBV30	-	TRBJ1-2	CAWRAAGRNYGYTF	TGTGCCTGGAGGGCGGCTGGGAGGAACTATGGCTACACCTTC
few	TRBV6-5	TRBD1	TRBJ1-1	CASRPRGQQNTEAFF	TGTGCCAGCAGACCCCGGGGACAGCAGAACACTGAAGCTTTCTTT
-	TRBV6-6	-	TRBJ2-3	CASRQVRWGTDTQYF	TGTGCCAGCAGACAGGTCCGGTGGGGCACAGATACGCAGTATTTT
-	TRBV20-1	-	TRBJ2-1	CSAEGGAEFF	TGCAGTGCTGAGGGCGGGGCAGAGTTCTTC
once	TRBV3-1/TRBV3-2	TRBD2	TRBJ2-1	CASRSISGRKRNEQFF	TGTGCCAGCAGGAGTATTAGCGGGAGAAAACGCAATGAGCAGTTCTTC
-	TRBV3-1/TRBV3-2	TRBD2	TRBJ2-1	CASSQVSGRASYNEQFF	TGTGCCAGCAGCCAAGTTAGCGGGAGGGCGTCCTACAATGAGCAGTTCTTC
-	TRBV20-1	-	TRBJ2-3	CSATSTDTQYF	TGCAGTGCCACTAGCACAGATACGCAGTATTTT
-	TRBV3-1/TRBV3-2	-	TRBJ2-5	CASSQGRLRVPETQYF	TGTGCCAGCAGCCAAGGACGCCTACGGGTACCAGAGACCCAGTACTTC
-	TRBV5-6	TRBD1	TRBJ1-1	CASSRQGAGTEAFF	TGTGCCAGCAGCCGACAGGGGGCGGGAACTGAAGCTTTCTTT
-	TRBV7-3	TRBD2	TRBJ2-3	CASSSSGSTDTQYF	TGTGCCAGCAGCTCTAGCGGTAGCACAGATACGCAGTATTTT
once	TRBV6-1	-	TRBJ2-1	CASSERRNEQFF	TGTGCCAGCAGTGAACGTCGGAATGAGCAGTTCTTC
few	TRBV3-1/TRBV3-2	-	TRBJ2-7	CASSRAGASEQYF	TGTGCCAGCAGCCGGGCGGGCGCTAGTGAGCAGTACTTC
-	TRBV6-5	-	TRBJ2-1	CASTSGGLSYNEQFF	TGTGCCAGCACCTCCGGCGGACTATCATACAATGAGCAGTTCTTC
-	TRBV2	-	TRBJ2-6	CASRRDSGANVLTF	TGTGCCAGCAGACGGGATTCTGGGGCCAACGTCCTGACTTTC
many	TRBV5-5	TRBD1	TRBJ1-6	CASSLVTGVHNSPLHF	TGTGCCAGCAGCTTGGTCACAGGGGTCCATAATTCACCCCTCCACTTT
-	TRBV11-2	-	TRBJ2-2	CASSLGAFVDSGELFF	TGTGCCAGCAGTCTAGGGGCATTCGTAGACTCCGGGGAGCTGTTTTTT
-	TRBV27	-	TRBJ1-1	CASSTYQGRNTEAFF	TGTGCCAGCAGTACCTACCAAGGGAGGAACACTGAAGCTTTCTTT
-	TRBV21-1	-	TRBJ1-5	CASSKAGQGNQPQHF	TGTGCCAGCAGCAAAGCGGGCCAGGGCAATCAGCCCCAGCATTTT
-	TRBV29-1	TRBD1	TRBJ2-3	CSVEGQGHSDTQYF	TGCAGCGTTGAGGGACAGGGCCATTCAGATACGCAGTATTTT
-	TRBV7-2	-	TRBJ2-1	CASSFDWTYNEQFF	TGTGCCAGCAGCTTCGACTGGACCTACAATGAGCAGTTCTTC
once	TRBV19	-	TRBJ2-3	CASTPTRQTSTDTQYF	TGTGCCAGTACCCCCACTCGACAGACCAGCACAGATACGCAGTATTTT
-	TRBV18	-	TRBJ1-1	CASSPNQMNTEAFF	TGTGCCAGCTCACCAAATCAGATGAACACTGAAGCTTTCTTT
-	TRBV7-9	TRBD1	TRBJ2-6	CASSLVGTGGSGANVLTF	TGTGCCAGCAGCTTAGTTGGGACAGGGGGATCTGGGGCCAACGTCCTGACTTTC
-	TRBV18	-	TRBJ2-1	CASSQSGTWTFNEQFF	TGTGCCAGCTCACAGTCTGGCACCTGGACTTTCAATGAGCAGTTCTTC
-	TRBV3-1/TRBV3-2	-	TRBJ1-6	CASSQVGGDNSPLHF	TGTGCCAGCAGCCAAGTCGGGGGGGATAATTCACCCCTCCACTTT
-	TRBV28	-	TRBJ2-2	CASRLSPWEAANTGELFF	TGTGCCAGCAGACTTTCCCCCTGGGAAGCGGCAAACACCGGGGAGCTGTTTTTT
-	TRBV6-5	-	TRBJ2-5	CASRRQGGETQYF	TGTGCCAGCAGGAGGCAGGGTGGGGAGACCCAGTACTTC
-	TRBV27	TRBD2	TRBJ2-7	CASSRLAGRREQYF	TGTGCCAGCAGCCGACTAGCGGGACGCCGCGAGCAGTACTTC
-	TRBV11-3	TRBD1	TRBJ2-3	CASSTGGAEDTQYF	TGTGCCAGCAGCACAGGGGGCGCGGAGGATACGCAGTATTTT
-	TRBV7-2	-	TRBJ1-3	CASSFGALGNTIYF	TGTGCCAGCAGCTTTGGGGCACTGGGGAACACCATATATTTT
-	TRBV3-1/TRBV3-2	-	TRBJ1-6	CASRDKAGRGNSPLHF	TGTGCCAGTCGAGACAAGGCAGGGAGGGGGAATTCACCCCTCCACTTT
-	TRBV6-1	-	TRBJ1-3	CASSDRQRDSGNTIYF	TGTGCCAGCAGTGACAGACAGAGAGACTCTGGAAACACCATATATTTT
-	TRBV7-9	TRBD1	TRBJ1-4	CASRLTGAGEKLFF	TGTGCCAGCAGACTGACAGGGGCTGGGGAAAAACTGTTTTTT
-	TRBV4-1	TRBD1	TRBJ1-1	CASSQEQDRAEAFF	TGCGCCAGCAGCCAAGAACAGGACAGGGCCGAAGCTTTCTTT
-	TRBV5-5	TRBD1	TRBJ2-2	CASSSPPGQGARNPTGELFF	TGTGCCAGCAGTAGCCCACCGGGACAGGGGGCTCGAAACCCCACCGGGGAGCTGTTTTTT